This T cell receptor beta chain comes out of a study of cytomegalovirus exposure and HLA in healthy donors. The study ran its PCR with 60 Vbeta and 13 Jbeta primers. Data came from immunoSEQ multiplex PCR; TCRdb stores just in-frame clones and leaves some out. Found here are fewer than 120,000 clones, more than 70% of them singletons; the top ten hold around 2.9%. Donors counted as nominally healthy when sampled, yet unrecorded immune exposures were likely. The study's findings and limits: A reported reduction in N-insertions relative to the roughly 670-donor mean was seen in an Asian-associated ancestry cluster in a later analysis. Further analysis, carried out later, found HLA-associated TCR beta chains more clonally expanded than equally common other chains. Some public TCRs appeared in many individuals, while most sequences were rare.

In the case of this clone: Antigen specificity is unknown.

Germline CDR1 GTSNPN, CDR2 SVGIG (reference sequence). The CDR3 has 14 amino acids. V shed 6 bases and J shed 2 bases, with 14 bases lying between them. The receptor's source is a woman aged 60-70 years in good health and CMV-seropositive. The chain combines TRBV30 with TRBJ2-1, with D possibly being TRBD1 (6 bases). Sequenced material: PBMCs. CDR3 nucleotide sequence: TGTGCCTGTACAGGGTTCATCACCTACAATGAGCAGTTCTTC. Protein: CACTGFITYNEQFF.